This T cell receptor (beta chain) was captured in a study of blood T cell repertoires in COVID-19. Study background: Some COVID-19 samples were acute and others convalescent; all came from the United States, Italy and Spain. PBMCs, B-cell-depleted T cells, or T cells were the source of the cDNA or gDNA that made up the material.

In the original workflow: For nucleated cells, counts were estimated from reference gene primer amplification. Sequencing was performed with immunoSEQ multiplex PCR; in TCRdb, only in-frame clones are kept and a portion is missing. The D gene and trimming were derived from the DNA, and the V and J assignments and clone size from that table. The sample has about 200,000 clones, about 85% seen once. Germline CDR1 is SGHRS and CDR2 is YFSETQ. There are 15 residues in the CDR3. The V and J ends lost 3 bases and 3 bases, in that order; junction bases with no gene match: 6. Sequenced input: peripheral blood. The genes are TRBV5-1 and TRBJ1-2, with 9 bases fitting TRBD1. This clonotype originated in a woman of 80 years or more with acute or convalescent COVID-19. The CDR3 coding sequence is TGCGCCAGCAGCTCCACCGGGACAGGGCACTATGGCTACACCTTC. Amino acid sequence: CASSSTGTGHYGYTF.